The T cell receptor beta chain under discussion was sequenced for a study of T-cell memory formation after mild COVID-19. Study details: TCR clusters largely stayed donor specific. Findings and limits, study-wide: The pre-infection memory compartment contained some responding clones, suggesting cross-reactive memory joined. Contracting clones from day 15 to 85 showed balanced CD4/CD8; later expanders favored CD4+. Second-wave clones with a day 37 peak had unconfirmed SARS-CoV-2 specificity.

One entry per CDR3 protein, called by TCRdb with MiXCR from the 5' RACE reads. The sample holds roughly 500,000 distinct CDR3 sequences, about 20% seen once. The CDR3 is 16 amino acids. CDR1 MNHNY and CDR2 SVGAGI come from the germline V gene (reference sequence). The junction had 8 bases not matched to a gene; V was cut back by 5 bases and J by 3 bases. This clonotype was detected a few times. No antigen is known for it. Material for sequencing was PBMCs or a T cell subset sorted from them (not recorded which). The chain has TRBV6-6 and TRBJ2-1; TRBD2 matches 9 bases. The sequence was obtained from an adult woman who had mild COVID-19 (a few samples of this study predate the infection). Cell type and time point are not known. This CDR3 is CASSKASGTNYNEQFF. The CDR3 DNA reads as TGTGCCAGCAGTAAAGCTAGCGGGACCAACTACAATGAGCAGTTCTTC.